There are a few counts of the clone carrying this T cell receptor (beta chain). Its antigen is as yet unknown. This sample is part of a study of post-analysis software for immune sequencing data. Across the study: The cohort encompassed relapsing-remitting, secondary progressive and progressive-relapsing multiple sclerosis disease courses.

Each TCR beta cDNA library carried unique molecular identifiers. Out of roughly 0.85 to 11 million T cells, a few hundred thousand cDNA molecules were generated. TCRdb processed the PCR reads anew with MiXCR; each CDR3 protein has one entry. The table lists fewer than 850,000 distinct CDR3 sequences, 30% of them singletons, with around 0.56% in the top ten. V shed 4 bases and J shed 6 bases, with 12 bases lying between them. Per the germline V gene, CDR1 is ENHRY and CDR2 is SYGVKD. The CDR3 totals 13 residues. Study-level findings and limits: Strong co-clustering by F measure was seen for same-batch samples. TRBV5-6, TRBV5-1 and TRBV20-1 were among five TRBV segments more frequent in patients than controls. A significant reduction in normalized Chao1 diversity was observed in multiple sclerosis patients versus controls.

This clonotype was obtained from a girl between 5 and 17 years old with multiple sclerosis. V is TRBV10-3 and J is TRBJ1-1; TRBD1 is a possible D gene (5 bases). Sequenced material: blood. The DNA for the CDR3 is TGTGCCATCAGTGTTGGGGCAGAGGCTGAAGCTTTCTTT. It is translated as CAISVGAEAEAFF.